These T cell receptor beta chains were read from a single sample in a study of T cell responses to AZD1222 COVID-19 vaccine. This table comes from immunoSEQ multiplex PCR, and its TCRdb copy is limited to in-frame clones, with some not included. This sample yields about 160,000 clones, of which about 90% are seen a single time; about 1% belongs to the top ten. The sequences come from peripheral blood, collected 28 days after the second AZD1222 dose. The receptors come from an adult who received the AZD1222 COVID-19 vaccine. Both conserved end residues are part of each CDR3. A D gene is named only where the DNA matches it firmly. For some rows the clone size is stated as once, few or many, or as a class when expanded; others skip it.

j_call clone_size d_call v_call cdr3_aa cdr3_nt
TRBJ1-2 NA NA TRBV18 CASSPLIGEGYGYTF TGTGCCAGCTCACCACTTATCGGTGAGGGTTATGGCTACACCTTC
TRBJ2-3 few NA TRBV7-6 CASSLEHGSDTQYF TGTGCCAGCAGCTTAGAGCACGGCTCCGATACGCAGTATTTT
TRBJ1-1 NA NA TRBV7-8 CASSGSGGRAEAFF TGTGCCAGCAGCGGAAGCGGGGGTAGGGCTGAAGCTTTCTTT
TRBJ1-2 NA NA TRBV18 CASSPRVGPTDGYTF TGTGCCAGCTCCCCAAGGGTCGGGCCGACTGATGGCTACACCTTC
TRBJ2-1 NA TRBD2 TRBV10-3 CAIGTSGGQDNEQFF TGTGCCATAGGGACTAGCGGGGGTCAAGACAATGAGCAGTTCTTC
TRBJ1-5 few NA TRBV6-5 CASTPGVHQPQHF TGTGCCAGCACGCCAGGGGTTCATCAGCCCCAGCATTTT
TRBJ2-7 NA TRBD1 TRBV29-1 CSARRDSRYEQYF TGCAGCGCCCGAAGGGACAGTCGGTACGAGCAGTACTTC
TRBJ1-1 NA NA TRBV2 CASGGRGGLEAFF TGTGCCAGTGGGGGCCGAGGGGGGCTTGAAGCTTTCTTT
TRBJ2-3 NA NA TRBV6-5 CASSYGGSSTDTQYF TGTGCCAGCAGTTACGGGGGGTCAAGCACAGATACGCAGTATTTT
TRBJ1-5 NA TRBD1 TRBV6-5 CASASRTGLNQPQHF TGTGCCAGCGCCAGTCGGACAGGGCTGAATCAGCCCCAGCATTTT
TRBJ1-2 NA TRBD1 TRBV2 CATAGTGGIRGYTF TGTGCCACCGCTGGGACAGGGGGAATAAGGGGCTACACCTTC
TRBJ2-5 NA NA TRBV6-1 CASSETRGGPQETQYF TGTGCCAGCAGTGAAACGAGGGGGGGCCCTCAGGAGACCCAGTACTTC
TRBJ1-2 NA NA TRBV12-3/TRBV12-4 CASSNRVNYGYTF TGTGCCAGCAGCAACAGAGTAAACTATGGCTACACCTTC
TRBJ1-4 NA NA TRBV5-5 CASSLFEKLFF TGTGCCAGCAGCTTGTTCGAAAAACTGTTTTTT
TRBJ1-2 NA NA TRBV7-9 CASSLGGAYGYTF TGTGCCAGCAGCTTAGGAGGGGCCTATGGCTACACCTTC
TRBJ1-5 NA NA TRBV19 CASTPSGTLVNQPQHF TGTGCCAGTACCCCGTCCGGGACACTCGTCAATCAGCCCCAGCATTTT
TRBJ2-5 NA TRBD1 TRBV29-1 CSGDRGETQYF TGCAGCGGGGACAGGGGAGAGACCCAGTACTTC
TRBJ2-3 few NA TRBV6-5 CASSYSGLPTDTQYF TGTGCCAGCAGTTATTCGGGACTTCCCACAGATACGCAGTATTTT
TRBJ2-5 NA NA TRBV5-1 CASSLGDSSLETQYF TGCGCCAGCAGCTTAGGCGATTCTAGTCTAGAGACCCAGTACTTC
TRBJ1-4 NA NA TRBV7-9 CASSPLRGGREKLFF TGTGCCAGCAGCCCTCTGAGAGGTGGCCGTGAAAAACTGTTTTTT
TRBJ2-7 NA NA TRBV6-5 CASSYSPRRSYEQYF TGTGCCAGCAGTTACTCGCCTAGAAGGTCCTACGAGCAGTACTTC
TRBJ2-5 NA TRBD1 TRBV7-9 CASSWTGAQTQYF TGTGCCAGCAGCTGGACAGGCGCCCAGACCCAGTACTTC
TRBJ1-3 NA NA TRBV11-3 CASSFGSPGNTIYF TGTGCCAGCAGCTTTGGAAGCCCTGGAAACACCATATATTTT
TRBJ2-2 NA NA TRBV6-5 CASSLTRNTGELFF TGTGCCAGCAGCCTAACACGGAACACCGGGGAGCTGTTTTTT
TRBJ1-4 once TRBD1 TRBV7-6 CASSWTGGTEKLFF TGTGCCAGCAGCTGGACAGGGGGCACTGAAAAACTGTTTTTT
TRBJ2-7 NA TRBD2 TRBV5-1 CASRRLAGSSYEQYF TGCGCCAGCAGGCGGCTAGCGGGGAGTTCCTACGAGCAGTACTTC
TRBJ1-5 NA NA TRBV6-1 CASSEATPSTNQPQHF TGTGCCAGCAGTGAAGCGACACCTAGTACCAATCAGCCCCAGCATTTT
TRBJ1-2 NA NA TRBV12-5 CASGAGRGYTF TGTGCTAGTGGCGCAGGGAGAGGCTACACCTTC
TRBJ2-1 NA NA TRBV6-5 CASSTGQGRYNEQFF TGTGCCAGCAGCACCGGACAAGGGCGATACAATGAGCAGTTCTTC
TRBJ1-4 NA NA TRBV2 CASRDGTSEKLFF TGTGCCAGCAGAGATGGGACATCTGAAAAACTGTTTTTT
TRBJ2-7 NA NA TRBV5-6 CASSLFSREQYF TGTGCCAGCAGCTTGTTTTCCCGCGAGCAGTACTTC
TRBJ1-6 NA NA TRBV7-2 CASSLEGGRYNSPLHF TGTGCCAGCAGCTTAGAGGGGGGCAGATATAATTCACCCCTCCACTTT
TRBJ1-1 few NA TRBV10-1 CASSESGVSQAFF TGCGCCAGCAGTGAGTCGGGGGTAAGCCAAGCTTTCTTT
TRBJ1-1 NA NA TRBV9 CASSVEQGPNTEAFF TGTGCCAGCAGCGTAGAGCAGGGGCCAAACACTGAAGCTTTCTTT
TRBJ1-3 few NA TRBV3-1/TRBV3-2 CASSQVGGRSRAGNTIYF TGTGCCAGCAGCCAAGTTGGGGGGCGAAGCAGGGCTGGAAACACCATATATTTT
TRBJ1-1 NA NA TRBV29-1 CSVNTPGDTEAFF TGCAGCGTGAACACCCCCGGCGACACTGAAGCTTTCTTT
TRBJ2-3 NA TRBD2 TRBV19 CASTSGGATDTQYF TGTGCCAGTACTTCCGGGGGGGCTACAGATACGCAGTATTTT
TRBJ2-2 NA NA TRBV6-1 CASSEGTANTGELFF TGTGCCAGCAGTGAAGGGACAGCGAACACCGGGGAGCTGTTTTTT
TRBJ1-4 NA NA TRBV10-3 CAISEGADEKLFF TGTGCCATCAGTGAAGGGGCGGACGAAAAACTGTTTTTT
TRBJ2-3 NA NA TRBV5-1 CASKVAGAALTDTQYF TGCGCCAGCAAGGTGGCAGGGGCTGCCCTCACAGATACGCAGTATTTT
TRBJ1-1 NA TRBD1 TRBV19 CASSPDRVGTEAFF TGTGCCAGTAGTCCAGACAGGGTGGGGACTGAAGCTTTCTTT
TRBJ1-1 once NA TRBV19 CASSSAMNTEAFF TGTGCCAGTAGTTCGGCGATGAACACTGAAGCTTTCTTT
TRBJ1-1 NA NA TRBV5-1 CASSPRDRQGGTEAFF TGCGCCAGCAGCCCCCGCGACAGGCAAGGAGGAACTGAAGCTTTCTTT
TRBJ2-7 NA TRBD1 TRBV2 CASSTGGREQYF TGTGCCAGCAGCACAGGGGGCCGCGAGCAGTACTTC